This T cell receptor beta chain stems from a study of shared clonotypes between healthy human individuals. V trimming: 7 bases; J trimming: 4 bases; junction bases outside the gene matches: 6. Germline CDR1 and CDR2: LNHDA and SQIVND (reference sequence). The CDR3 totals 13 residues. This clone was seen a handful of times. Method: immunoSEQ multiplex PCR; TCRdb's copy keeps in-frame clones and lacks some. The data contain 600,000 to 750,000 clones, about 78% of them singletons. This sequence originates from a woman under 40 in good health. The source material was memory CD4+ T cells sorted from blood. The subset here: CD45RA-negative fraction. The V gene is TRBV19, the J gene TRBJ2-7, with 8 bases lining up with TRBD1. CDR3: CASIGTGTYEQYF. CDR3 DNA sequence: TGTGCCAGTATCGGGACAGGAACGTACGAGCAGTACTTC.